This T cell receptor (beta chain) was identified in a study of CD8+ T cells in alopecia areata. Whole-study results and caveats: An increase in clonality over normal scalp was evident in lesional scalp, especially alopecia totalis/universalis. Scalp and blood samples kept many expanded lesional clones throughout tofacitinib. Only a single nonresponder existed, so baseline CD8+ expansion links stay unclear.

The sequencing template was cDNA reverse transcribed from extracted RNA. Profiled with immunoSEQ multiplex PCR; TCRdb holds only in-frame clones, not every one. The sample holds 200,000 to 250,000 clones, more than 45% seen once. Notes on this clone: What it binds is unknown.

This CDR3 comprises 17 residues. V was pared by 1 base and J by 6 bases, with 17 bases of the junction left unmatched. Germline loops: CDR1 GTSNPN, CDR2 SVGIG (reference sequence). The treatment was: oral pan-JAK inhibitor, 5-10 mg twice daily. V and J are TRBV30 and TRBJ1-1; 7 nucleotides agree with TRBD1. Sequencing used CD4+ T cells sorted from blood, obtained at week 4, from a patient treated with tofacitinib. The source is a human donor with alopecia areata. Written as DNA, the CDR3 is TGTGCCTGGAGTGGAGTTCCAGCTGGACAGGTCCGTCCTGAAGCTTTCTTT. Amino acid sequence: CAWSGVPAGQVRPEAFF.